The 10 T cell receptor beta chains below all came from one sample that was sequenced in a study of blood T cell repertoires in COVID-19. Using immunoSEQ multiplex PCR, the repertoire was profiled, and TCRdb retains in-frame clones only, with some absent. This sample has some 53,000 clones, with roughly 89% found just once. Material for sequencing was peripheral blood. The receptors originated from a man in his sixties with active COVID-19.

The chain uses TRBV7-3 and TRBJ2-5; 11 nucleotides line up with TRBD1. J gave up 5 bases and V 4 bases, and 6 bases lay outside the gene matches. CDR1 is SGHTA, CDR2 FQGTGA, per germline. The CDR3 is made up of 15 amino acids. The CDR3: CASSSGQGAVETQYF. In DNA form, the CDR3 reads TGTGCCAGCAGCTCCGGACAGGGGGCTGTCGAGACCCAGTACTTC.

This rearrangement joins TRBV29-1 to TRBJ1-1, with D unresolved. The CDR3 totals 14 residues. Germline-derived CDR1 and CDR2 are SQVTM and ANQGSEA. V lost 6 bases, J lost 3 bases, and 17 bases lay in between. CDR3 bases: TGCAGCGTGCTCCCTTCCCGGCGGTACACTGAAGCTTTCTTT. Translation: CSVLPSRRYTEAFF.

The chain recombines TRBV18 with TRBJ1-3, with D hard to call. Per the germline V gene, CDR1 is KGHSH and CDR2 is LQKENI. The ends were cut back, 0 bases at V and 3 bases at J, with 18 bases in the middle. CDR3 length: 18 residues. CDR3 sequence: CASSPPREAPVFGNTIYF. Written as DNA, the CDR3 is TGTGCCAGCTCACCACCGCGGGAGGCTCCCGTATTTGGAAACACCATATATTTT.

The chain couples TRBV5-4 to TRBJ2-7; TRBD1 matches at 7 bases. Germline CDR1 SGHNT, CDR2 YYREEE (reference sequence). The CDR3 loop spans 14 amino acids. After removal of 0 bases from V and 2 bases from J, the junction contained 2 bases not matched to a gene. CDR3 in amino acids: CASSLEGAAYEQYF. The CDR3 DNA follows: TGTGCCAGCAGCTTGGAGGGGGCGGCCTACGAGCAGTACTTC.

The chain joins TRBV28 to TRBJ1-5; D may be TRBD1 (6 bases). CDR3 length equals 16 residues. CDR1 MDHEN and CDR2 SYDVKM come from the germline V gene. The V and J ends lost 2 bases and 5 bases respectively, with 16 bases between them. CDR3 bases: TGTGCCAGCAGTTTAGGGAGGGGGTATGGTGATCAGCCCCAGCATTTT. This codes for CASSLGRGYGDQPQHF.

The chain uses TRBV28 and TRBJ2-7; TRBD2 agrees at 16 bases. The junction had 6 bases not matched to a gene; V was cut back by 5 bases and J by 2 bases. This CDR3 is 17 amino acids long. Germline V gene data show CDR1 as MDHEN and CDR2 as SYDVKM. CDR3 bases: TGTGCCAGCAGTACCGGGACTAGCGGGAGGGTAGCCTACGAGCAGTACTTC. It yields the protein CASSTGTSGRVAYEQYF.

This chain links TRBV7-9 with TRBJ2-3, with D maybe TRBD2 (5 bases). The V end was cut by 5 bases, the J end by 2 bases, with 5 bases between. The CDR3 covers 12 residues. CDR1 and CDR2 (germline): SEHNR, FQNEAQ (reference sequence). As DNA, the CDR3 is TGTGCCAGCAGCCGGGACACAGATACGCAGTATTTT. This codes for CASSRDTDTQYF.

The CDR3 region is CATSRGAGLAYEQYF. The CDR3 DNA follows: TGTGCCACCAGCAGAGGGGCAGGATTAGCCTACGAGCAGTACTTC. The V and J genes are TRBV15 and TRBJ2-7; D is unresolved. The CDR3 is 15 residues long. Germline assignment: CDR1 LNHNV and CDR2 YYDKDF (reference sequence). The V end was cut by 1 base, the J end by 2 bases, with 12 bases between.

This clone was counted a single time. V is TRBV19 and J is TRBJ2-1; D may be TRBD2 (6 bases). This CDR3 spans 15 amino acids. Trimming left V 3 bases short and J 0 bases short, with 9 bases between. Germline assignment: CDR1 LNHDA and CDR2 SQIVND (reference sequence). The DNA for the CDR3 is TGTGCCAGTAGTATGGAGGGGAGCTCCTACAATGAGCAGTTCTTC. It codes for CASSMEGSSYNEQFF.

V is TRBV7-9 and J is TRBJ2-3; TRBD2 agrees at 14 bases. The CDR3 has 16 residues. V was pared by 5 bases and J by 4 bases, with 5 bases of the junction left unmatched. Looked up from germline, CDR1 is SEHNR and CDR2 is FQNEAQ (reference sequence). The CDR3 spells CASSAGLAGESDTQYF. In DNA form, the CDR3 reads TGTGCCAGCAGCGCGGGACTAGCGGGAGAATCAGATACGCAGTATTTT.